The 20 T cell receptor beta chains listed next were all sequenced from one sample in a study of T cells expressing NK-cell markers. With the 5' RACE reads reprocessed, TCRdb shows one record per CDR3 protein and no DNA. The sample has about half a million distinct CDR3 sequences. Sequencing used blood T cells: a sorted CD56 or NKG2C T cell subset, CD4+ or CD8+ T cells, or bulk PBMC T cells (not recorded which). Source of these receptors: a woman aged 50 to 60 in good health.

This chain uses TRBV28 with TRBJ2-4; the D call of TRBD2 rests on TCRdb alone, since no DNA is present to check it. The CDR3 is 15 residues long. CDR1 is MDHEN, CDR2 SYDVKM, per germline. CDR3 protein: CASSSTSRERDIQYF. Filled out from reference TRBV28 and TRBJ2-4, the complete variable domain reads DVKVTQSSRYLVKRTGEKVFLECVQDMDHENMFWYRQDPGLGLRLIYFSYDVKMKEKGDIPEGYSVSREKKERFSLILESASTNQTSMYLCASSSTSRERDIQYFGAGTRLSVL.

The chain recombines TRBV20-1 with TRBJ2-5; TCRdb returns TRBD2, unconfirmable since there is no DNA. Germline V lookup: CDR1 DFQATT, CDR2 SNEGSKA (reference sequence). CDR3 length equals 16 residues. Here the CDR3 reads CSARPGTSGRSETQYF.

This chain links TRBV24-1 with TRBJ2-3. CDR3 length: 16 amino acids. Germline V CDR1 and CDR2: KGHDR, SFDVKD. The CDR3 spells CATSDLGSTSTDTQYF.

The CDR3 is CSAATANYGYTF. This chain joins TRBV29-1 and TRBJ1-2. The CDR3 contains 12 residues. The germline gives CDR1 SQVTM, CDR2 ANQGSEA.

The CDR3 loop is CASSLAENGEQFF. The rearrangement uses TRBV12-3 or TRBV12-4 and TRBJ2-1. The CDR3 is made up of 13 amino acids.

V is TRBV5-1 and J is TRBJ1-3. The V gene's germline CDR1 is SGHRS and CDR2 YFSETQ. This CDR3 has 15 amino acids. CDR3 region: CASSLLSYSGNTIYF.

The gene calls are TRBV4-2 and TRBJ2-7; lacking DNA, the TRBD1 call made by TCRdb goes unchecked. The CDR3 loop spans 12 amino acids. The germline CDR1 and CDR2 sequences are LGHNA and YNFKEQ. The CDR3 region is CASSPLRGEQYF.

V gene TRBV9 combines with J gene TRBJ1-1. The V gene's germline CDR1 is SGDLS and CDR2 YYNGEE. The CDR3 runs 13 residues. The CDR3 spells CASSAGIGAEAFF.

V gene TRBV13 combines with J gene TRBJ2-1; TCRdb selects TRBD1, and the lack of DNA leaves this call unchecked. The CDR3 runs 14 residues. Germline assignment: CDR1 PRHDT and CDR2 FYEKMQ (reference sequence). The CDR3 is CASVRGLAYNEQFF.

The V and J genes are TRBV25-1 and TRBJ1-1; TCRdb's assignment of TRBD1 cannot be checked, as there is no DNA. Per germline, CDR1 MGHDK and CDR2 SYGVNS. CDR3 length: 15 residues. This CDR3 reads CASSLEWGRGTEAFF.

V and J are TRBV9 and TRBJ2-7; with no DNA, the TCRdb D assignment of TRBD2 cannot be verified. This CDR3 is built from 15 residues. Germline V CDR1 and CDR2: SGDLS, YYNGEE. The CDR3: CASSVSPVFSYEQYF.

V usage is TRBV5-1 and J usage is TRBJ2-1. CDR1 and CDR2 from the germline V gene are SGHRS and YFSETQ. This CDR3 contains 14 residues. This chain's CDR3 is CASSSGLDGYEQFF.

This chain uses TRBV5-1 with TRBJ2-1; without DNA, the TCRdb call of TRBD1 cannot be checked. The CDR3 spans 15 residues. Germline assignment: CDR1 SGHRS and CDR2 YFSETQ. This CDR3 reads CASSLAGTDSNEQFF.

V is TRBV29-1 and J is TRBJ1-1; the TRBD1 assignment by TCRdb is unverifiable without DNA. CDR3 length equals 14 residues. Germline loops: CDR1 SQVTM, CDR2 ANQGSEA. The CDR3: CSVGLSGGNTEAFF.

CDR3 in amino acids: CASRRLYNEQFF. The chain links TRBV6-5 to TRBJ2-1. In germline, CDR1 is MNHEY, CDR2 SVGAGI. This CDR3 is 12 amino acids long.

The rearrangement uses TRBV7-3 and TRBJ1-1. Per germline, CDR1 SGHTA and CDR2 FQGTGA. This CDR3 region has 13 residues. CDR3 amino acids: CASSGARNTEAFF.

The chain recombines TRBV12-3 or TRBV12-4 with TRBJ2-1; TCRdb names TRBD2, which stays unverified in the absence of DNA. CDR3 length: 12 amino acids. This CDR3 is CASSSPGLRAFF.

The gene calls are TRBV4-2 and TRBJ1-2. Germline CDR1 LGHNA, CDR2 YNFKEQ. The CDR3 covers 13 residues. The CDR3 here is CASSQDSAYGYTF.

The chain links TRBV3-1 to TRBJ2-5; no DNA is available, so the TRBD2 call from TCRdb remains unchecked. Germline CDR1 LGHDT, CDR2 YNNKEL (reference sequence). This CDR3 contains 16 residues. Here the CDR3 reads CASSHSPGLEGETQYF.

This chain connects TRBV5-6 to TRBJ1-1; there is no DNA to check the TCRdb D call of TRBD1. This CDR3 region has 19 residues. CDR1 is SGHDT and CDR2 is YYEEEE in the germline V gene. The CDR3 sequence is CASSLAYLFRDREDTEAFF.